Sequencing of this T cell receptor beta chain was carried out in a study of OX40 agonist ivuxolimab in advanced cancers. Findings of the study overall: Circulating CD4+ and CD8+ T cells showed clonal expansion by week 6 at 0.1 to 3.0 mg/kg.

Sequencing was performed with immunoSEQ multiplex PCR; in TCRdb, only in-frame clones are kept and a portion is missing. Of under 75,000 clones detected, 86% appear once; the ten largest clones hold 2% to 2.5%. This CDR3 is 12 amino acids long. The V segment lost 4 bases and the J segment 13 bases; nucleotides outside the gene matches: 8. Per germline, CDR1 SGHDT and CDR2 YYEEEE. As concerns this clone: Its antigen remains unidentified.

The chain uses TRBV5-6 and TRBJ2-5; 9 bases align to TRBD1. This TCR derives from an adult with an advanced solid tumor such as melanoma, head and neck, liver or kidney cancer. This sample comprised CD4+ or CD8+ T cells sorted from blood, obtained in a trial of the OX40 agonist ivuxolimab. The CDR3 bases are TGTGCCAGCAGCACCACAGGGGGCGACGCGTACTTC. Residues: CASSTTGGDAYF.